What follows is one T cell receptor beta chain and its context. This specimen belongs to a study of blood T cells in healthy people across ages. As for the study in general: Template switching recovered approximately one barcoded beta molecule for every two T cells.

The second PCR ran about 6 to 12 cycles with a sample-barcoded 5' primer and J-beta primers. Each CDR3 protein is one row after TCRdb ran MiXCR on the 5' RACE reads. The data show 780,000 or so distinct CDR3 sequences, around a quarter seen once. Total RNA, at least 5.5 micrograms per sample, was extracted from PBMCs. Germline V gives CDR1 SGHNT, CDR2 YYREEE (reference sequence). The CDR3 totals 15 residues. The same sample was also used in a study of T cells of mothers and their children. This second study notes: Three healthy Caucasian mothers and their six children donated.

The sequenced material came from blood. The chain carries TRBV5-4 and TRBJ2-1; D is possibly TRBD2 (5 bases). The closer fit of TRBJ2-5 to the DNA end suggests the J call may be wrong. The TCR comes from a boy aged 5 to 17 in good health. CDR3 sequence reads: CASSLEATRQETQYF. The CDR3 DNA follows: TGTGCCAGCAGCTTGGAAGCTACTAGACAAGAGACCCAGTACTTC.